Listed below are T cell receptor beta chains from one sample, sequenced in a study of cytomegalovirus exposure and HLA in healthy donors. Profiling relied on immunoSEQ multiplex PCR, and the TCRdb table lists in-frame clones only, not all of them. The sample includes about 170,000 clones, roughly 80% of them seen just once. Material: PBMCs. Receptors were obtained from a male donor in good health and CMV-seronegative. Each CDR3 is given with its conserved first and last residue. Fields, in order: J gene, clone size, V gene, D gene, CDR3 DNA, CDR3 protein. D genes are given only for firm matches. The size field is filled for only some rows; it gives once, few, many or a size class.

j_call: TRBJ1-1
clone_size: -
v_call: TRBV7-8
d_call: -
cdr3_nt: TGTGCCAGCAGCTTGGGTGCCGGGACTGAAGCTTTCTTT
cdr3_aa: CASSLGAGTEAFF

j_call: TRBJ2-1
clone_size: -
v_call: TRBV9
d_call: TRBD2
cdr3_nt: TGTGCCAGCAGTGTTAGCGGGGGAAGTTACAATGAGCAGTTCTTC
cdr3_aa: CASSVSGGSYNEQFF

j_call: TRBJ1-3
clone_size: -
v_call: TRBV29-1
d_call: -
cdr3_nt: TGCAGCGCCCGACAGACATTAGGAAACACCATATATTTT
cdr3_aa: CSARQTLGNTIYF

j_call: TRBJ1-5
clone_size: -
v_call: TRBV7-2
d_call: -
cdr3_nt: TGTGCCAGCAGTAGCGATTGGAATCAGCCCCAGCATTTT
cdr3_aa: CASSSDWNQPQHF

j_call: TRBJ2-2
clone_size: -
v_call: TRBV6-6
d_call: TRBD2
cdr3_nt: TGTGCCAGCGCGGGGGGTGGCGGGGAGCTGTTTTTT
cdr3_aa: CASAGGGGELFF

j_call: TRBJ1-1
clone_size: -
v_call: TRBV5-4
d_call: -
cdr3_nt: TGTGCCAGCAGCTTGGAAACCCGAGGAGCTTTCTTT
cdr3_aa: CASSLETRGAFF

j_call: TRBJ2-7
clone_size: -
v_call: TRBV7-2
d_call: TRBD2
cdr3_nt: TGTGCCAGCAGCTTAGGACTAGCGGGGGGTCGGTACGAGCAGTACTTC
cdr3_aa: CASSLGLAGGRYEQYF

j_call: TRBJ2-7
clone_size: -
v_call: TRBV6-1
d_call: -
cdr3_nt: TGTGCCAGCAAACTAACAGGATCCTACGAGCAGTACTTC
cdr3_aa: CASKLTGSYEQYF

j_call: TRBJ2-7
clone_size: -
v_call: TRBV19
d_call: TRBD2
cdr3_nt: TGTGCCAGTAGTAACCCCGGGGGGTACGAGCAGTACTTC
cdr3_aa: CASSNPGGYEQYF

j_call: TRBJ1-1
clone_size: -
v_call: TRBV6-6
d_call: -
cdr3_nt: TGTGCCAGCAGCCCCGGGACAGAAGCTTTCTTT
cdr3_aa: CASSPGTEAFF

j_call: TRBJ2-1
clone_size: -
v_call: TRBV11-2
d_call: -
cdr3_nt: TGTGCCAGCAAGGAAGCGGCGGCTTCCTACAATGAGCAGTTCTTC
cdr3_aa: CASKEAAASYNEQFF

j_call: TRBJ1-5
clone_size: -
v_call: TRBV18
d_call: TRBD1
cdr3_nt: TGTGTCAGCTCACCAGGGACAGGGGGCTTGAATCAGCCCCAGCATTTT
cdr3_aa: CVSSPGTGGLNQPQHF

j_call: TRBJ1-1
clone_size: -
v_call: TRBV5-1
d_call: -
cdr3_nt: TGCGCCAGCAGCCCGGGACACTTGACGAACACTGAAGCTTTCTTT
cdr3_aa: CASSPGHLTNTEAFF

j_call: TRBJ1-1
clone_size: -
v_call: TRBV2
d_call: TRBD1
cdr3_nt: TGTGCCAGCAGTGATCGACAGGGTCCCACTGAAGCTTTCTTT
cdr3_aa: CASSDRQGPTEAFF

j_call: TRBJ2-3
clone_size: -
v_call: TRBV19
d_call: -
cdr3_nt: TGTGCCAGTAGTACCCCAGGGGTCACAGATACGCAGTATTTT
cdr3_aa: CASSTPGVTDTQYF

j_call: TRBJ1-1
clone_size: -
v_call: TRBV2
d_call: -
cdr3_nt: TGTGCCGGCAAGGCGGGGGGGCGGACTGAAGCTTTCTTT
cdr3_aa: CAGKAGGRTEAFF

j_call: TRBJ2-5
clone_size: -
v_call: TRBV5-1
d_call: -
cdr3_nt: TGCGCCAGCAAGTCCGGGGGCCAAGAGACCCAGTACTTC
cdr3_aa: CASKSGGQETQYF

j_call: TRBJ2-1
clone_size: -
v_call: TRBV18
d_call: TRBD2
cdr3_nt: TGTGCCAGCTCACCACCGTCTAGCGGGTCCTACAATGAGCAGTTCTTC
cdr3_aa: CASSPPSSGSYNEQFF

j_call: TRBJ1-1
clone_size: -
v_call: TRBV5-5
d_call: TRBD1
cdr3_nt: TGTGCCAGCAGCTTTCCCGTTACAGGGGGGAGGAACACTGAAGCTTTCTTT
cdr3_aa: CASSFPVTGGRNTEAFF

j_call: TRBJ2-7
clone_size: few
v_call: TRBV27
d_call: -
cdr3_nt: TGTGCCAGCAGTACAATTTCCTCCGAGCAGTACTTC
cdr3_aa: CASSTISSEQYF

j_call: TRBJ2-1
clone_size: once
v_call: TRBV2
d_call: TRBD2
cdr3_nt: TGTGCCAGCAGTGAAGCGGTGGGGGGGGACTACAATGAGCAGTTCTTC
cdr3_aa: CASSEAVGGDYNEQFF

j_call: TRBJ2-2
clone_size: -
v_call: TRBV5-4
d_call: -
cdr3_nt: TGTGCCAGCAGCTTGGTCGGGGCCGGGGAGCTGTTTTTT
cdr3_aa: CASSLVGAGELFF

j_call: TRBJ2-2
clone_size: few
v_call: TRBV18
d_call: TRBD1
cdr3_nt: TGTGCCAGCTCACCTATAGATCCAGGGGGCTCCGGGGAGCTGTTTTTT
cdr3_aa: CASSPIDPGGSGELFF

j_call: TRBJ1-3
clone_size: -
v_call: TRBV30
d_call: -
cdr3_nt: TGTGCCTGGATCGTGGCCGAAGCGGCTGGAAACACCATATATTTT
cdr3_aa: CAWIVAEAAGNTIYF

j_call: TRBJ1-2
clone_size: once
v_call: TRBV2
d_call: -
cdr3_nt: TGTGCCAGCAGTGGGAGGACAGTCACTACTAACTATGGCTACACCTTC
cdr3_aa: CASSGRTVTTNYGYTF

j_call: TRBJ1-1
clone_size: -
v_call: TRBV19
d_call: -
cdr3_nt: TGTGCCAGTAGCCCTAACCTTGAGCCGGGGACTGAAGCTTTCTTT
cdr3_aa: CASSPNLEPGTEAFF

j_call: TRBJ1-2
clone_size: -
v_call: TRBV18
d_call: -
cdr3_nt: TGTGCCAGCTCACCCGACTACTCGAAAGGGAGCTATGGCTACACCTTC
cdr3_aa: CASSPDYSKGSYGYTF

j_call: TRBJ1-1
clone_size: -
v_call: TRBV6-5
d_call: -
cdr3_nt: TGTGCCAGCAGTCCAGGGGACGCAATGAACACTGAAGCTTTCTTT
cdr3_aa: CASSPGDAMNTEAFF

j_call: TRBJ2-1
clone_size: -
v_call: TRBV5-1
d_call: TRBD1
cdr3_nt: TGCGCCAGCAGCTACGGACAGGGGACCCTCAATGAGCAGTTCTTC
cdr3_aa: CASSYGQGTLNEQFF

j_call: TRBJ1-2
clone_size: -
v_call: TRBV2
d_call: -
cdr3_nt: TGTGCCAGCAGTGACGGGGGGTATGGCTACACCTTC
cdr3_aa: CASSDGGYGYTF

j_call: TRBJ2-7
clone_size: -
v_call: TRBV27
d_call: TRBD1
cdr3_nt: TGTGCCAGCAGACTGGGACAGGGCCTTTACGAGCAGTACTTC
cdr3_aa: CASRLGQGLYEQYF

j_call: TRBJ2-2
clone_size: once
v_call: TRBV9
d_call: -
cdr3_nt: TGTGCCAGCAGCGCGGGAAACACCGGGGAGCTGTTTTTT
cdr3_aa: CASSAGNTGELFF

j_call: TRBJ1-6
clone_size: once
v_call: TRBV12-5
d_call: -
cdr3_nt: TGTGCTAGTGGTTTGTTTCGGACAAAAAGGACCTATTCACCCCTCCACTTT
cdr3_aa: CASGLFRTKRTYSPLHF

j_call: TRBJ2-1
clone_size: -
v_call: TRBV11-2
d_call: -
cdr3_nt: TGTGCCAGCAGCGCGACAGTTGGCTCCTACAATGAGCAGTTCTTC
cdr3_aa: CASSATVGSYNEQFF

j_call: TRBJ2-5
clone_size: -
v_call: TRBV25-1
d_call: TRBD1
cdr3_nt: TGTGCCAGCAGTGAATTTGGGGACAGCCTCACGGCCCAGTACTTC
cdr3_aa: CASSEFGDSLTAQYF

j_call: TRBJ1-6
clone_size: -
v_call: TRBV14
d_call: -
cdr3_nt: TGTGCCAGCAGCCAAGAGGGCAGGGGTAATTCACCCCTCCACTTT
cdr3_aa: CASSQEGRGNSPLHF

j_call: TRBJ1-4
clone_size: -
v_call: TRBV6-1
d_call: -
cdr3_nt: TGTGCCAGCAGGACGTTAGGGGGGGACTACGAAAAACTGTTTTTT
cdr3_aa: CASRTLGGDYEKLFF

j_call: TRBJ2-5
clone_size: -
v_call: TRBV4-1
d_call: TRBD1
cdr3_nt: TGCGCCAGCAGCACGGGACAGCAAGAGACCCAGTACTTC
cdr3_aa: CASSTGQQETQYF

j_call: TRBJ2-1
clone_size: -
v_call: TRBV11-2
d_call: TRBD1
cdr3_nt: TGTGCCAGCAGTTTGGGGACAGATCTCAACAATGAGCAGTTCTTC
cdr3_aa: CASSLGTDLNNEQFF

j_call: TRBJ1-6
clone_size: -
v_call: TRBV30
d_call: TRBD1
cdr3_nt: TGTGCCTGGAATCCAGGCAGGGGGGCACCCCTCCACTTT
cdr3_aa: CAWNPGRGAPLHF

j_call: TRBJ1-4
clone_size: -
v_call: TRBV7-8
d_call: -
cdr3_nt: TGTGCCAGCAGCATCGGGACTTGGGATGAAAAACTGTTTTTT
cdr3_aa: CASSIGTWDEKLFF

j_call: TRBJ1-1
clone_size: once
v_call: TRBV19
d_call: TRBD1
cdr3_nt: TGTGCCAGTAGGGAGACAGGGGCCATGAACACTGAAGCTTTCTTT
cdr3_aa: CASRETGAMNTEAFF

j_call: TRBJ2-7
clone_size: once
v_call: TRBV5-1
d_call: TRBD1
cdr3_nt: TGCGCCAGCAGCCCGGGACAGGGGTTGAACGAGCAGTACTTC
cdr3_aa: CASSPGQGLNEQYF

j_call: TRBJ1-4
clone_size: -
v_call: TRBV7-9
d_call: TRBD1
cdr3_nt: TGTTCCAGCAGCTTAGGCCTAATGGGACAGTTTGTCTTTGGTGAAAAACTGTTTTTT
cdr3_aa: CSSSLGLMGQFVFGEKLFF

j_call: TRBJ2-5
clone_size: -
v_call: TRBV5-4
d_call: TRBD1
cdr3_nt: TGTGCCAGCAGCGAAGATCCCGGGGACAGAGGGACCCATTACTTC
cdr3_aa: CASSEDPGDRGTHYF

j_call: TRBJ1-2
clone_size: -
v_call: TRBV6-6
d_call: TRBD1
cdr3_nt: TGTGCCAGCGGGGACAGGGTTGGCTACACCTTC
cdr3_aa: CASGDRVGYTF

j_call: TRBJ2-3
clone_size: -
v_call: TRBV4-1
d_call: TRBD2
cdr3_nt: TGCGCCAGCAGCTACGATCGCAGCGGGGGGGGAGATACGCAGTATTTT
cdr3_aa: CASSYDRSGGGDTQYF

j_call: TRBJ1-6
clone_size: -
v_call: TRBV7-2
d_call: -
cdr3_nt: TGTGCCAGCAGCTCTGGGGCCCTTAATTCACCCCTCCACTTT
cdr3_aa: CASSSGALNSPLHF

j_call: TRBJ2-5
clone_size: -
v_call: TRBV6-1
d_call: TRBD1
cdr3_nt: TGTGCCAGCAGGGACAGGAGGAGACAAGAGACCCAGTACTTC
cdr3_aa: CASRDRRRQETQYF

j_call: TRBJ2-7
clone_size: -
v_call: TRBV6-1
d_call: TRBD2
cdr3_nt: TGTGCCAGCAGACCCTTGGGGGACTACTCCTACGAGCAGTACTTC
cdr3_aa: CASRPLGDYSYEQYF

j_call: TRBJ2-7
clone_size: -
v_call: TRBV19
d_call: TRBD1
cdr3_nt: TGTGCCAGTAGTAGGGGACAGCGGTACGAGCAGTACTTC
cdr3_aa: CASSRGQRYEQYF